The 13 T cell receptor beta chains reported below all come from one sample, sequenced in a study of TIL therapy for anti-PD-1-resistant metastatic lung cancer. The sample's time point: pre-treatment sample, taken before nivolumab and TIL therapy. This was the immunoSEQ v3 assay. Assay: immunoSEQ multiplex PCR; the TCRdb copy retains only in-frame clones and omits some. The sample lists 36,000 or so clones; about 70% were seen once. The sample in question was blood, obtained at baseline. These receptors came from a person aged 25 to 79 with non-small cell lung cancer.

This clone was detected a few times. The V gene is TRBV7-9, the J gene TRBJ1-6; no clear D gene. The CDR3 extends over 13 amino acids. Trimming removed 5 bases at V and 6 bases at J, with 8 bases between. Germline values: CDR1 SEHNR, CDR2 FQNEAQ (reference sequence). The CDR3, as DNA: TGTGCCAGCAGCCGGACGGCTAATTCACCCCTCCACTTT. This encodes CASSRTANSPLHF.

The V and J genes are TRBV28 and TRBJ1-2; 7 bases map to TRBD1. V lost 10 bases and J lost 6; bases outside the gene matches: 8. This CDR3 is 12 amino acids long. The germline gives CDR1 MDHEN, CDR2 SYDVKM. CDR3 DNA: TGTGCCACTTTACAGGGGATCGATGGCTACACCTTC. The encoded protein is CATLQGIDGYTF.

This clone was counted between two and nine times. V usage is TRBV28 and J usage is TRBJ1-1; unclear D gene. The V gene's germline CDR1 is MDHEN and CDR2 SYDVKM. The CDR3 sequence is 12 residues long. Trimming shortened V by 6 bases and J by 1 base, and 6 bases separated the two germline ends. The CDR3 spells CASSLANTEAFF. The CDR3, as DNA: TGTGCCAGCAGCCTAGCGAACACTGAAGCTTTCTTT.

In this sample, this clone turned up a few times. The J gene is TRBJ1-1, the V gene TRBV28; no clear D gene. The V end was cut by 5 bases, the J end by 0 bases, with 13 bases between. The germline gives CDR1 MDHEN, CDR2 SYDVKM. CDR3 size: 15 residues. The CDR3 protein is CASSRSDTVNTEAFF. The CDR3 DNA follows: TGTGCCAGCAGTCGGTCGGATACGGTGAACACTGAAGCTTTCTTT. Variable domain in full (rest from reference TRBV28 and TRBJ1-1): DVKVTQSSRYLVKRTGEKVFLECVQDMDHENMFWYRQDPGLGLRLIYFSYDVKMKEKGDIPEGYSVSREKKERFSLILESASTNQTSMYLCASSRSDTVNTEAFFGQGTRLTVV.

CDR3 nucleotide sequence: TGTGCCAGCAGTTTGATAGCGGGAGACAATGAGCAGTTCTTC. Protein: CASSLIAGDNEQFF. The chain couples TRBV28 to TRBJ2-1, with 9 positions matching TRBD2. The CDR3 totals 14 residues. The V and J ends lost 3 bases and 5 bases, in that order; junction bases with no gene match: 2. Per germline, CDR1 MDHEN and CDR2 SYDVKM.

The chain carries TRBV4-3 and TRBJ2-3; 7 bases map to TRBD2. V lost 0 bases to trimming and J lost 2 bases; unmatched junction nucleotides: 5. Germline CDR1 LGHNA, CDR2 YSLEER. CDR3 size: 16 residues. The CDR3 spells CASSQDISGVTDTQYF. The CDR3 DNA reads TGCGCCAGCAGCCAAGATATAAGCGGGGTCACAGATACGCAGTATTTT.

This chain joins TRBV28 and TRBJ2-7; 9 bases align to TRBD2. The CDR3 extends over 15 amino acids. Germline V gene data show CDR1 as MDHEN and CDR2 as SYDVKM. With 4 bases clipped from V and 2 bases from J, the junction kept 6 bases outside the gene matches. The CDR3 region has the DNA TGTGCCAGCAGTTCGCCGGCGGGGGGGCCCTACGAGCAGTACTTC. It codes for CASSSPAGGPYEQYF.

The chain employs TRBV29-1 and TRBJ2-3; 9 bases match TRBD1. CDR1 and CDR2 from the germline V gene are SQVTM and ANQGSEA. This CDR3 is built from 12 residues. The V segment lost 6 bases and the J segment 5 bases; nucleotides outside the gene matches: 3. CDR3 residues: CSVGQGIDTQYF. The CDR3 DNA reads as TGCAGCGTAGGACAGGGGATAGATACGCAGTATTTT.

The rearrangement joins TRBV7-9 to TRBJ2-2; D is perhaps TRBD1 (6 bases). Trimming left V 6 bases short and J 3 bases short, with 20 bases between. Germline CDR1 and CDR2: SEHNR and FQNEAQ (reference sequence). CDR3 length: 17 residues. The CDR3 nucleotides read TGTGCCAGCAGAACAGGGATTATCGGGCCGGACACCGGGGAGCTGTTTTTT. Its translation: CASRTGIIGPDTGELFF.

V gene TRBV7-2 combines with J gene TRBJ2-1; D uncertain. With 3 bases removed from V and 5 bases from J, the gap between germline ends came to 11 bases. The CDR3 extends over 14 amino acids. CDR1 is SGHTA, CDR2 FQGNSA, per germline. The CDR3 loop is CASSLEWAHNEQFF. The CDR3 nucleotides read TGTGCCAGCAGCTTGGAATGGGCCCACAATGAGCAGTTCTTC.

V is TRBV6-1 and J is TRBJ2-5; weak D call: TRBD1 (5 bases). Trimming took 4 bases from V and 5 from J, leaving 14 bases between them. The length of the CDR3 is 14 residues. Looked up from germline, CDR1 is MNHNS and CDR2 is SASEGT. CDR3 loop: CASSAAGYWETQYF. The DNA for the CDR3 is TGTGCCAGCAGTGCAGCAGGGTATTGGGAGACCCAGTACTTC.

This chain joins TRBV7-3 and TRBJ2-3; D ambiguous. V was trimmed by 2 bases and J by 5 bases, leaving 8 bases between them. The CDR3 spans 13 residues. Germline V gene data show CDR1 as SGHTA and CDR2 as FQGTGA. CDR3 sequence (DNA): TGTGCCAGCAGCTTACTAGAACTAGATACGCAGTATTTT. It yields the protein CASSLLELDTQYF. The full variable domain, with the rest looked up from reference TRBV7-3 and TRBJ2-3, is GAGVSQTPSNKVTEKGKYVELRCDPISGHTALYWYRQSLGQGPEFLIYFQGTGAADDSGLPNDRFFAVRPEGSVSTLKIQRTERGDSAVYLCASSLLELDTQYFGPGTRLTVL.

This clone came up once. The rearrangement links TRBV5-6 to TRBJ1-2; D unresolved. V was shortened by 1 base and J by 8 bases, with 12 bases between the two germline ends. CDR3 length: 13 residues. Germline CDR1 and CDR2: SGHDT and YYEEEE. CDR3 in DNA: TGTGCCAGCAGCTTGCGATTGGAGCAAGGCTACACCTTC. Protein product: CASSLRLEQGYTF.